This entry lists 16 T cell receptor beta chains sequenced from one sample in a study of blood T cell repertoires in COVID-19. Measured with immunoSEQ multiplex PCR; TCRdb has only the in-frame clones, and not every one. The table has tens of thousands of clones, around 88% seen once. The sequenced material came from peripheral blood. The source is a woman older than 75 with active or convalescent COVID-19.

The V and J genes are TRBV5-1 and TRBJ2-5; maybe TRBD2 (6 bases). The J call could be wrong; TRBJ2-7 is a better fit for the DNA end. CDR3 length: 13 amino acids. Germline V gene lookup returns CDR1 SGHRS and CDR2 YFSETQ. The CDR3 DNA is TGCGCCAGCAGCTTGGTCGGGGGTTACGAGCAGTACTTC. The encoded protein is CASSLVGGYEQYF.

This clone occurred a few times. The chain joins TRBV12-3 or TRBV12-4 to TRBJ1-2; D is undetermined. CDR3 length: 12 residues. The V and J ends lost 8 bases and 4 bases respectively, with 11 bases between them. The CDR3 bases are TGTGCCAGCCAAACGGGGATCTATGGCTACACCTTC. Residues: CASQTGIYGYTF.

The V and J genes are TRBV6-6 and TRBJ1-1; 9 bases line up with TRBD1. The germline CDR1 and CDR2 sequences are MNHNY and SVGAGI (reference sequence). J was trimmed by 1 base and V by 6 bases; bases with no gene match: 6. The CDR3 contains 15 residues. CDR3 sequence reads: CASRSTGQGNTEAFF. The DNA for the CDR3 is TGTGCCAGCAGATCGACGGGACAGGGGAACACTGAAGCTTTCTTT.

J is TRBJ2-1 and V is TRBV5-6, with 12 bases identical to TRBD2. The CDR3 is made up of 15 amino acids. V was clipped by 4 bases and J by 7 bases; unmatched bases: 6. The V gene's germline CDR1 is SGHDT and CDR2 YYEEEE. The CDR3, as DNA: TGTGCCAGCAGCAAGACTAGCGGGGGCTGGAATGAGCAGTTCTTC. Translation: CASSKTSGGWNEQFF.

V and J are TRBV4-1 and TRBJ1-4; TRBD1 matches 7 bases. The CDR3 totals 13 residues. Per germline, CDR1 MGHRA and CDR2 YSYEKL. V lost 5 bases, J lost 7 bases, and 4 bases stayed unmatched. DNA of the CDR3: TGCGCCAGCAGCACGCGGGACAGTGAAAAACTGTTTTTT. Translating it yields CASSTRDSEKLFF.

V usage is TRBV7-2 and J usage is TRBJ1-3; 8 nucleotides align to TRBD1. V shed 3 bases, J shed 2 bases, and the junction held 6 bases outside the gene matches. Germline lookup yields CDR1 SGHTA and CDR2 FQGNSA. The CDR3 runs to 16 residues. The CDR3 loop is CASSFNQGATGNTIYF. CDR3 bases: TGTGCCAGCAGCTTCAACCAGGGGGCAACTGGAAACACCATATATTTT.

V and J are TRBV7-6 and TRBJ1-1; D not resolved. CDR1 is SGHVS, CDR2 FNYEAQ, per germline. The CDR3 is 13 amino acids. V lost 4 bases and J 1 base, leaving 7 bases between the germline ends. The CDR3 DNA sequence: TGTGCCAGCAGCTCCACTCCGAACACTGAAGCTTTCTTT. Protein sequence: CASSSTPNTEAFF.

This sequence joins TRBV28 and TRBJ1-1; TRBD1 matches 8 bases. Germline lookup yields CDR1 MDHEN and CDR2 SYDVKM. The CDR3 is 14 amino acids. With 5 bases clipped from V and 3 bases from J, the junction kept 5 bases outside the gene matches. For the CDR3, the DNA is TGTGCCAGCAGTCGATCAGGGGGCTACACTGAAGCTTTCTTT. Translated, it gives CASSRSGGYTEAFF.

Only a few counts were recorded for this clone. The chain is built from TRBV12-3 or TRBV12-4 and TRBJ1-1; D gene unclear. Between the trimmed V and J ends, which lost 3 bases and 5 bases, there was a span of 10 bases. CDR3 size: 13 residues. CDR3 region: CASSLSSPTEAFF. The DNA of the CDR3 is TGTGCCAGCAGTTTGAGTTCCCCGACTGAAGCTTTCTTT.

The genes are TRBV5-1 and TRBJ1-4; D unresolved. The ends were cut back, 1 base at V and 8 bases at J, with 18 bases in the middle. The CDR3 is made up of 16 amino acids. From germline, CDR1 is SGHRS and CDR2 YFSETQ. The CDR3 DNA follows: TGCGCCAGCAGCTTGCGCGATGAAGTGAGAGGGGAAAAACTGTTTTTT. Its translation is CASSLRDEVRGEKLFF.

This chain links TRBV4-1 with TRBJ2-7, with a tentative D call TRBD2 (6 bases). CDR1 and CDR2 from the germline V gene are MGHRA and YSYEKL. The CDR3 runs 13 residues. The V end was cut by 5 bases, the J end by 5 bases, with 13 bases between. CDR3 nucleotide sequence: TGCGCCAGCAGCGGGAGGCGTTTCGACGAGCAGTACTTC. Protein: CASSGRRFDEQYF.

The chain is built from TRBV9 and TRBJ1-1, with 8 bases fitting TRBD1. Trimming cost V 2 bases and J 1 base; bases outside gene matches: 7. The CDR3 loop spans 16 amino acids. Per the germline V gene, CDR1 is SGDLS and CDR2 is YYNGEE. CDR3 amino acids: CASSVGTGVPNTEAFF. The CDR3 DNA reads as TGTGCCAGCAGCGTCGGGACAGGCGTACCGAACACTGAAGCTTTCTTT.

The chain combines TRBV2 with TRBJ1-1, with a tentative D call TRBD1 (6 bases). V gave up 7 bases and J gave up 5 bases, with 17 bases separating them. Germline CDR1 is SNHLY and CDR2 is FYNNEI. The CDR3 covers 14 residues. CDR3 loop: CASNLPGVETEAFF. CDR3 bases: TGTGCCAGCAATCTCCCAGGGGTGGAGACTGAAGCTTTCTTT.

The chain combines TRBV18 with TRBJ1-2, with 9 bases fitting TRBD1. Germline V gene sequence: CDR1 KGHSH, CDR2 LQKENI. V shed 3 bases and J 4 bases; nucleotides not matched to a gene: 3. The CDR3 covers 14 residues. CDR3 loop: CASSPGQGTYGYTF. The CDR3 region has the DNA TGTGCCAGCTCACCGGGACAGGGTACCTATGGCTACACCTTC.

The DNA for the CDR3 is TGTGCCAGCAGCCCCAGCCCCGGGACAGGTCAGGGCTACACCTTC. Its protein product is CASSPSPGTGQGYTF. The chain employs TRBV7-2 and TRBJ1-2; 8 bases align to TRBD1. Trimming at V came to 5 bases and at J to 8 bases, leaving 13 bases not matched to a gene. CDR1 and CDR2 from the germline V gene are SGHTA and FQGNSA. This CDR3 has 15 amino acids.

The V call is TRBV5-6, the J call TRBJ1-1; D is undetermined. V dropped 4 bases and J dropped 2 bases, with 9 bases sitting between them. Per germline, CDR1 SGHDT and CDR2 YYEEEE. This CDR3 has 13 residues. CDR3 DNA: TGTGCCAGCAGCGGCCAGGTCAACACTGAAGCTTTCTTT. Protein sequence: CASSGQVNTEAFF. Complete variable domain (other parts from reference TRBV5-6 and TRBJ1-1): DAGVTQSPTHLIKTRGQQVTLRCSPKSGHDTVSWYQQALGQGPQFIFQYYEEEERQRGNFPDRFSGHQFPNYSSELNVNALLLGDSALYLCASSGQVNTEAFFGQGTRLTVV.